A single sample gave rise to the 2 T cell receptor beta chains below, sequenced in a study of CD8 T cells in Susac syndrome. Reverse transcription of roughly 0.5 to 1 ug RNA was carried out with random hexamers. TCRdb itself ran the immunoSEQ multiplex PCR reads through MiXCR, one entry per CDR3 protein. The sample holds roughly 70,000 distinct CDR3 sequences; over 95% are singletons and the top ten take 0.095% to 0.12%. Sequences were obtained from CD4+ T cells from PBMCs. These receptor sequences come from a human donor with multiple sclerosis.

J is TRBJ2-7 and V is TRBV2, with D perhaps TRBD2 (6 bases). This CDR3 contains 15 residues. V shed 8 bases and J shed 0 bases, with 17 bases lying between them. Germline V gene data show CDR1 as SNHLY and CDR2 as FYNNEI. CDR3 region: CASRNRDFNSYEQYF. The CDR3 coding sequence is TGTGCCAGCCGAAACCGGGACTTCAACTCCTACGAGCAGTACTTC.

V gene TRBV11-2 combines with J gene TRBJ2-1; tentatively, D is TRBD1 or TRBD2 (5 bases each). The CDR3 is 12 amino acids. The germline CDR1 and CDR2 sequences are SGHAT and FQNNGV. Trimming removed 5 bases at V and 11 bases at J, with 13 bases between. The CDR3 protein is CASSPVREKQFF. The CDR3 coding sequence is TGTGCCAGCAGCCCCGTCAGGGAGAAGCAGTTCTTC.